These 24 T cell receptor beta chains came from one sample sequenced in a study of control samples from healthy donors and cancer patients. Assay: immunoSEQ multiplex PCR; the TCRdb copy retains only in-frame clones and omits some. The sample consists of about 120,000 clones, about 88% of them appearing once. Sequenced: blood. Every receptor here comes from a woman in her 70s in good health.

The CDR3 DNA reads as TGCAGCGTTTACAAACCGGACAGACTTGAAGCTTTCTTT. Its translation is CSVYKPDRLEAFF. This chain connects TRBV29-1 to TRBJ1-1, with D perhaps matching TRBD1 (6 bases). The germline V and J ends were trimmed by 5 bases and 7 bases, with 17 bases remaining between them. This CDR3 is built from 13 residues. Germline V gene data show CDR1 as SQVTM and CDR2 as ANQGSEA.

This chain links TRBV9 with TRBJ1-6; D unresolved. Deletions cut 0 bases from V and 9 bases from J, with 4 bases between. Germline CDR1 reads SGDLS; CDR2 reads YYNGEE. This CDR3 has 12 residues. CDR3 DNA: TGTGCCAGCAGCGTAGGGGGTTCACCCCTCCACTTT. As protein: CASSVGGSPLHF. Complete variable domain (other parts from reference TRBV9 and TRBJ1-6): DSGVTQTPKHLITATGQRVTLRCSPRSGDLSVYWYQQSLDQGLQFLIQYYNGEERAKGNILERFSAQQFPDLHSELNLSSLELGDSALYFCASSVGGSPLHFGNGTRLTVT.

CDR3 in amino acids: CASRETGMNTEAFF. DNA for the CDR3: TGTGCCAGCAGGGAGACAGGCATGAACACTGAAGCTTTCTTT. The J gene is TRBJ1-1, the V gene TRBV3-1 (or the pseudogene TRBV3-2), with a possible D match to TRBD1 (6 bases). The V gene lost 6 bases and the J gene lost 0 bases, with 11 bases spanning the gap. This CDR3 contains 14 residues. Looked up from germline, CDR1 is LGHDT and CDR2 is YNNKEL (reference sequence).

The CDR3 here is CASSESLRQHNSYEQYF. CDR3 in DNA: TGCGCCAGCAGTGAGAGTCTTCGACAGCACAACTCCTACGAGCAGTACTTC. The chain employs TRBV10-1 and TRBJ2-7; a weak D match, TRBD1 (5 bases). The germline V gene encodes CDR1 WNHNN and CDR2 SYGVQD (reference sequence). Between the trimmed V and J ends, which lost 2 bases and 0 bases, there was a span of 17 bases. The CDR3 runs to 17 residues.

This rearrangement joins TRBV4-2 to TRBJ2-1; D gene ambiguous. Trimming left V 3 bases short and J 4 bases short, with 10 bases between. Germline V CDR1 and CDR2: LGHNA, YNFKEQ. This CDR3 spans 14 amino acids. The DNA of the CDR3 is TGTGCCAGCAGCCATACGGGCCCTTACAATGAGCAGTTCTTC. As protein: CASSHTGPYNEQFF.

V usage is TRBV15 and J usage is TRBJ1-2; maybe TRBD1 (5 bases). V shed 3 bases and J shed 3 bases, with 17 bases lying between them. Germline CDR1 LNHNV, CDR2 YYDKDF (reference sequence). This CDR3 has 16 amino acids. The CDR3 loop reads CATSSPRGGADYGYTF. The CDR3 nucleotides are TGTGCCACCAGCAGCCCCCGGGGCGGGGCCGACTATGGCTACACCTTC.

This clone was found a few times. The gene calls are TRBV2 and TRBJ1-6, with D unresolved. Germline lookup yields CDR1 SNHLY and CDR2 FYNNEI. The germline V and J ends were trimmed by 5 bases and 7 bases, with 6 bases remaining between them. This CDR3 comprises 12 residues. CDR3: CASSFQNSPLHF. The CDR3 DNA reads as TGTGCCAGCAGTTTCCAGAATTCACCCCTCCACTTT.

The chain uses TRBV19 and TRBJ1-1; unclear D gene. CDR1 is LNHDA and CDR2 is SQIVND in the germline V gene (reference sequence). CDR3 length equals 15 residues. Trimming pared 7 bases from V and 3 bases from J, leaving 18 bases between. CDR3 residues: CASIARPGLDTEAFF. The DNA of the CDR3 is TGTGCCAGTATCGCTCGCCCGGGGTTGGACACTGAAGCTTTCTTT.

V is TRBV6-2 or TRBV6-3 and J is TRBJ1-1; a possible D gene is TRBD1 (5 bases). Per the germline V gene, CDR1 is MNHEY and CDR2 is SVGEGT. This CDR3 is 19 amino acids long. Trimming took off 2 bases at V and 1 base at J, with 23 bases between the two ends. CDR3 loop: CASSYTPRLNTGSNTEAFF. CDR3 in DNA: TGTGCCAGCAGTTACACACCCCGGCTAAATACAGGATCGAACACTGAAGCTTTCTTT.

Notes on this clone: Relative to the germline gene, one junction end is altered; a read error may explain this. The chain couples TRBV18 to TRBJ2-3; 8 bases match TRBD2. The CDR3 consists of 17 residues. Germline V gene sequence: CDR1 KGHSH, CDR2 LQKENI. The CDR3 spells CASSPPGGFSPTDTQYF. In DNA, the CDR3 is TGTGCCAGCTCCCCACCGGGGGGGTTCTCTCCCACAGATACGCAGTATTTT.

The rearrangement links TRBV5-1 to TRBJ2-7, with D uncertain. The CDR3 sequence is 14 residues long. Germline CDR1 SGHRS, CDR2 YFSETQ. The germline V and J ends were trimmed by 6 bases and 2 bases, with 15 bases remaining between them. The DNA for the CDR3 is TGCGCCAGCAACCGTCTCGGCGGAGCCTACGAGCAGTACTTC. This translates into CASNRLGGAYEQYF.

The chain recombines TRBV19 with TRBJ1-1; D is uncertain. The CDR3 loop spans 14 amino acids. V lost 5 bases, J lost 2 bases, and 12 bases lay in between. Germline loops: CDR1 LNHDA, CDR2 SQIVND (reference sequence). The CDR3 DNA reads TGTGCCAGTAGTCCGCGGGCCCGAAACACTGAAGCTTTCTTT. Encoded protein: CASSPRARNTEAFF. Filled out from reference TRBV19 and TRBJ1-1, the complete variable domain reads DGGITQSPKYLFRKEGQNVTLSCEQNLNHDAMYWYRQDPGQGLRLIYYSQIVNDFQKGDIAEGYSVSREKKESFPLTVTSAQKNPTAFYLCASSPRARNTEAFFGQGTRLTVV.

To note about this clone: No conserved phenylalanine or tryptophan is present at the end of the CDR3, so a read error is the likely explanation. The DNA is omitted, as the CDR3 cannot be located on it reliably, and the CDR3 follows TCRdb's listing. The chain combines TRBV21-1 with TRBJ1-2. TRBV21-1 is designated a pseudogene. The CDR3 comprises 10 residues, both ends counted. The CDR3 sequence is CASSPRDPAG.

J is TRBJ2-5 and V is TRBV5-1, with 12 bases that match TRBD1. Trimming took 1 base from V and 5 from J; bases not matched to a gene: 3. This CDR3 comprises 15 residues. Looked up from germline, CDR1 is SGHRS and CDR2 is YFSETQ. The CDR3: CASSLLGTGGETQYF. CDR3 nucleotides: TGCGCCAGCAGCTTGTTAGGGACAGGGGGCGAGACCCAGTACTTC.

The chain links TRBV9 to TRBJ2-4; D gene unclear. There are 14 residues in the CDR3. V dropped 0 bases and J dropped 0 bases, with 4 bases sitting between them. Germline CDR1 reads SGDLS; CDR2 reads YYNGEE. CDR3 in amino acids: CASSVGEAKNIQYF. CDR3 sequence (DNA): TGTGCCAGCAGCGTAGGGGAAGCCAAAAACATTCAGTACTTC.

Here the CDR3 DNA reads TGTGCCAGCAGTCCCAGGAATCAGCCCCAGCATTTT. This gives the protein CASSPRNQPQHF. This rearrangement joins TRBV12-3 or TRBV12-4 to TRBJ1-5; D gene uncertain. The CDR3 length is 12 residues. V was clipped by 5 bases and J by 4 bases, with 6 bases between them.

The V gene is TRBV5-1, the J gene TRBJ1-5; D may be TRBD1 (6 bases). CDR3 size: 14 residues. Trimming took off 0 bases at V and 6 bases at J, with 10 bases between the two ends. Germline assignment: CDR1 SGHRS and CDR2 YFSETQ. The CDR3 coding sequence is TGCGCCAGCAGCTTGGGTCAGGGGAGTCAGCCCCAGCATTTT. Translating it yields CASSLGQGSQPQHF.

The V call is TRBV14, the J call TRBJ2-1; D perhaps matches TRBD2 (5 bases). Germline V CDR1 and CDR2: SGHDN, FVKESK. The V end was cut by 3 bases, the J end by 7 bases, with 19 bases between. CDR3 length: 16 amino acids. The CDR3 here is CASSHLQKAGRNEQFF. The CDR3 DNA is TGTGCCAGCAGCCATCTTCAGAAGGCGGGTCGAAATGAGCAGTTCTTC.

The rearrangement joins TRBV11-2 to TRBJ2-4; 9 nucleotides line up with TRBD2. V lost 5 bases and J lost 0; bases outside the gene matches: 11. Per germline, CDR1 SGHAT and CDR2 FQNNGV. This CDR3 is built from 18 residues. CDR3 amino acids: CASSLLAGRNLAKNIQYF. Written as DNA, the CDR3 is TGTGCCAGCAGCCTGCTAGCGGGGCGTAACCTAGCCAAAAACATTCAGTACTTC.

This clone was found a few times. CDR3 in amino acids: CASSEQRTYEQYF. DNA for the CDR3: TGCGCCAGCAGTGAGCAGAGGACCTACGAGCAGTACTTC. The chain joins TRBV10-2 to TRBJ2-7, with D unclear. The V and J ends lost 2 bases and 2 bases respectively, with 7 bases between them. Germline assignment: CDR1 WSHSY and CDR2 SAAADI. CDR3 length: 13 amino acids.

The chain has TRBV18 and TRBJ1-5; TRBD1 aligns across 7 bases. The V gene's germline CDR1 is KGHSH and CDR2 LQKENI. With 6 bases clipped from V and 5 bases from J, the junction kept 4 bases outside the gene matches. The CDR3 consists of 13 residues. The CDR3: CASSEGQDQPQHF. DNA of the CDR3: TGTGCCAGCTCTGAAGGACAGGATCAGCCCCAGCATTTT.

This sequence joins TRBV7-2 and TRBJ2-1; TRBD1 is a possible D gene (6 bases). Germline V gene sequence: CDR1 SGHTA, CDR2 FQGNSA. The V gene lost 5 bases and the J gene lost 2 bases, with 10 bases spanning the gap. There are 14 residues in the CDR3. The CDR3, as DNA: TGTGCCAGCAGCCACCGGGACACCTACAATGAGCAGTTCTTC. It encodes CASSHRDTYNEQFF.

The chain couples TRBV3-1 (or the pseudogene TRBV3-2) to TRBJ1-2; tentative D call: TRBD1 (5 bases). From germline, CDR1 is LGHDT and CDR2 YNNKEL (reference sequence). Trimming pared 0 bases from V and 5 bases from J, leaving 10 bases between. This CDR3 has 14 residues. The CDR3 nucleotides are TGTGCCAGCAGCCAAGATCCCAGGGCATATGGCTACACCTTC. It specifies CASSQDPRAYGYTF.

A word on this clone: Other nucleotide sequences from this sample produce the same CDR3. The chain joins TRBV2 to TRBJ1-2, with D possibly TRBD1 on 5 matching bases. This CDR3 is 14 amino acids long. Germline CDR1 reads SNHLY; CDR2 reads FYNNEI. V was trimmed by 6 bases and J by 3 bases, leaving 14 bases between them. The CDR3 nucleotides read TGTGCCAGCAGCTTGGGGGGAAGGGACTATGGCTACACCTTC. Translated, it gives CASSLGGRDYGYTF.